This T cell receptor (beta chain) was documented in a study of cytotoxic CD8 clonotypes in ibrutinib-treated CLL (dated by TCRdb to about 2021). Regarding the study in general: The cohort had 11 relapsed/refractory and around 14 treatment-naive patients; roughly 18 were IGHV unmutated. Every remission and progressive disease sample was obtained while ibrutinib was still being received by the patients. Longitudinal samples were available for about 30% of the 86 trial participants. Response samples were taken after a median of 12 months on treatment, ranging from roughly 6 to 36 months. Cryopreserved peripheral blood mononuclear cells were obtained prior to treatment, at the time of response, and at either disease progression or sustained remission. On average, each sample yielded some 250,000 productive templates and under 95,000 productive rearrangements. Partial responses were observed in roughly 25 patients and complete responses in 2; after a median follow-up of around 68 months, remission was maintained in about 15 patients and progression was observed in roughly 12.

Each clonotype received, on average, 10x coverage in deep resolution sequencing performed on a MiSeq, where the target depth lay between 1 in 1 million and 1 in 200,000 T cells. The immunoSEQ hsTCRB Kit was used to generate TCR beta libraries. Per the authors' processing: The data were analyzed with ImmunoSEQ Analyzer and ImmunoSEQ Data Assistant, and V, D and J gene assignments followed IMGT definitions. Clonality, with values ranging from 0 to 1, was calculated as one minus the normalized Shannon entropy of productive rearrangement frequencies. Only overrepresented clonotypes making up at least 0.05% of the repertoire of each patient were included in the public clonotype analysis. About a dozen repertoires from age-matched healthy donors, obtained from immuneACCESS, served as clonality controls. TCRdb's version of the immuneACCESS table is confined to in-frame rearrangements and falls short of the full clone set. An unresolved V gene accounts for under half of the shortfall where checked; the remainder is of unknown origin. The DNA gave D and trimming, while V, J and clone size come from that table. The sample has 270,000 or so clones on record, around 77% of them singletons. The ten largest account for about 5.7% of the sample.

Overall results and qualifications from the work: At ibrutinib response clonality went up, during sustained remission it held steady, and at progression it dropped back toward baseline. Sustained-remission and progressing patients did not have matched sampling times, and lymph node repertoires were not examined. Baseline clonality was found to be higher than that of age-matched healthy donors and was strongly correlated with circulating CD8+ T-cell counts. Public clonotypes were found to be uncommon and were observed to contract or remain stable during treatment; the increase in clonality was shown to reflect expansion of private clonotypes at ibrutinib response.

The germline V and J ends show losses of 6 bases and 6 bases respectively, and no gene match explains 9 bases of the junction. The CDR3 goes from the cysteine to the phenylalanine over 15 residues. Kept here is only the CDR3 DNA, which spans 45 bases and is read in frame from base 1. The germline V gene sets CDR1 to SGHVS and CDR2 to FQNEAQ. The time point label on this specimen signifies: progressive disease on ibrutinib. For TCR beta library preparation, 1.5 to 2 micrograms of genomic DNA were isolated from cryopreserved PBMCs. Longitudinal blood samples from CLL patients on ibrutinib monotherapy were analyzed using high-throughput TCR beta sequencing. The patients were enrolled in a single-center, open-label phase 2 trial of ibrutinib monotherapy. As for this clone: This receptor's antigen is unknown. No much larger clone exists at a distance of one base, and base qualities are not known.

The receptor chain draws on TRBV7-8 and TRBJ1-5; a stretch of 9 junction bases matches TRBD1. Material: PBMCs, obtained at disease progression, from a patient treated with ibrutinib. The sequence was collected from a human donor with chronic lymphocytic leukemia. Here the CDR3 is given as CASRLDRGGGQPQHF. The bases read TGTGCCAGCAGATTGGACAGGGGCGGGGGTCAGCCCCAGCATTTT.